Presented here are 13 T cell receptor beta chains from one specimen sequenced in a study of cytomegalovirus exposure and HLA in healthy donors (dated by TCRdb to about 2017). Libraries were constructed by the immunoSEQ multiplex PCR assay. A mixture of 60 forward primers for TCR Vbeta segments and 13 reverse primers for TCR Jbeta segments was used in the multiplex PCR. This immuneACCESS table, as held by TCRdb, lists in-frame sequences with V and J called but not all clones. Of the missing ones, under half trace to an unresolved V gene in checked studies; the others have no known cause. In all, the sample holds about 130,000 clones, and around 77% of those were seen once. The ten largest clones represent roughly 1.8% of the sample. Sequenced material: PBMCs. The receptors shown here come from a woman aged 45-59 years in good health and CMV-seronegative.

The rearrangement joins TRBV7-8 to TRBJ2-3; D may be TRBD2 (5 bases). Germline assignment: CDR1 SGHVS and CDR2 FQNEAQ. This CDR3 contains 13 residues. Trimming shortened V by 5 bases and J by 4 bases, and 10 bases separated the two germline ends. The CDR3 reads CASSPGRADTQYF. DNA for the CDR3: TGTGCCAGCAGCCCCGGGCGGGCAGATACGCAGTATTTT.

This sequence joins TRBV2 and TRBJ1-5; 8 bases fit TRBD1. The CDR3 has 14 amino acids. Trimming cost V 2 bases and J 4 bases; bases outside gene matches: 1. Germline CDR1 SNHLY, CDR2 FYNNEI. The CDR3 loop is CASSENRGNQPQHF. CDR3 in DNA: TGTGCCAGCAGTGAAAACAGGGGGAATCAGCCCCAGCATTTT.

This clone was recorded a few times. The V gene is TRBV15, the J gene TRBJ2-2; TRBD1 matches at 10 bases. Germline values: CDR1 LNHNV, CDR2 YYDKDF (reference sequence). CDR3 length: 15 amino acids. With 6 bases clipped from V and 5 bases from J, the junction kept 6 bases outside the gene matches. Here the CDR3 DNA reads TGTGCCACCAGAGCCGGGACAGGGGTTACCGGGGAGCTGTTTTTT. This encodes CATRAGTGVTGELFF. Drawing the rest from reference TRBV15 and TRBJ2-2, the complete variable domain is DAMVIQNPRYQVTQFGKPVTLSCSQTLNHNVMYWYQQKSSQAPKLLFHYYDKDFNNEADTPDNFQSRRPNTSFCFLDIRSPGLGDTAMYLCATRAGTGVTGELFFGEGSRLTVL.

This clone was seen a few times. At one end, the junction sequence differs from germline, possibly due to a read error. The V and J genes are TRBV4-1 and TRBJ1-2; D gene uncertain. CDR1 and CDR2 (germline): MGHRA, YSYEKL. The CDR3 spans 15 residues. CDR3 bases: TGCGCCAGCAGCCCGATTAAGGCGGAAAACTATGGCTACCCCTTC. Its protein product is CASSPIKAENYGYPF.

This clone was picked up a small number of times. J is TRBJ1-3 and V is TRBV5-1; D might be TRBD1 (5 bases). There are 14 residues in the CDR3. Trimming pared 4 bases from V and 3 bases from J, leaving 11 bases between. The germline CDR1 and CDR2 sequences are SGHRS and YFSETQ. The CDR3 DNA sequence: TGCGCCAGCAGCCCCCTGACAGATGGAAACACCATATATTTT. As protein: CASSPLTDGNTIYF.

The chain employs TRBV20-1 and TRBJ2-7; D not resolved. Trimming stripped 3 bases from V and 7 bases from J, with 10 bases between. This CDR3 is 11 amino acids long. Germline CDR1 reads DFQATT; CDR2 reads SNEGSKA (reference sequence). DNA of the CDR3: TGCAGTGCTAGTTATGTCCTAGAGCAGTACTTC. Protein sequence: CSASYVLEQYF.

This clone was counted once. The chain carries TRBV7-3 and TRBJ2-5; 12 nucleotides agree with TRBD2. CDR3 length equals 16 residues. Germline-derived CDR1 and CDR2 are SGHTA and FQGTGA. V was pared by 4 bases and J by 2 bases, with 5 bases of the junction left unmatched. In DNA, the CDR3 is TGTGCCAGCAGCTCCTCCGGACTAGCGGGACAAGAGACCCAGTACTTC. Protein product: CASSSSGLAGQETQYF. Filled out from reference TRBV7-3 and TRBJ2-5, the complete variable domain reads GAGVSQTPSNKVTEKGKYVELRCDPISGHTALYWYRQSLGQGPEFLIYFQGTGAADDSGLPNDRFFAVRPEGSVSTLKIQRTERGDSAVYLCASSSSGLAGQETQYFGPGTRLLVL.

V gene TRBV5-5 combines with J gene TRBJ2-7; possibly TRBD1 for D (5 bases). Germline CDR1 and CDR2: SGHKS and YYEKEE (reference sequence). The CDR3 consists of 13 residues. Between the trimmed V and J ends, which lost 5 bases and 4 bases, there was a span of 13 bases. The CDR3: CASRVGLWYEQYV. In DNA, the CDR3 is TGTGCCAGCAGAGTGGGGCTATGGTACGAGCAGTACGTC.

The CDR3 loop is CASRPGGGGENYGYTF. The CDR3 region has the DNA TGTGCCAGCAGACCGGGGGGCGGGGGCGAAAACTATGGCTACACCTTC. V and J are TRBV27 and TRBJ1-2; tentative D call: TRBD1 (6 bases). Germline-derived CDR1 and CDR2 are MNHEY and SMNVEV (reference sequence). The CDR3 has 16 amino acids. Trimming cost V 6 bases and J 2 bases, with 19 bases left between them.

The chain uses TRBV15 and TRBJ2-1; 9 positions match TRBD2. Trimming at V came to 2 bases and at J to 7 bases, leaving 12 bases not matched to a gene. Germline values: CDR1 LNHNV, CDR2 YYDKDF (reference sequence). The CDR3 runs 17 residues. CDR3 sequence reads: CATSRKIAGARRNEQFF. CDR3 sequence (DNA): TGTGCCACCAGCAGAAAAATAGCGGGAGCTCGTAGGAATGAGCAGTTCTTC.

This chain links TRBV9 with TRBJ2-3; 12 positions match TRBD2. This CDR3 comprises 17 residues. The V gene end was trimmed by 0 bases and the J gene end by 3 bases; junction bases not matched to a gene: 5. Germline CDR1 SGDLS, CDR2 YYNGEE. The CDR3 reads CASSVAPSGRGTDTQYF. CDR3 in DNA: TGTGCCAGCAGCGTAGCCCCTAGCGGGAGGGGTACAGATACGCAGTATTTT.

This clone was detected only a few times. This chain joins TRBV9 and TRBJ2-7; 7 nucleotides align to TRBD1. CDR3 length equals 14 residues. J lost 2 bases, V lost 4 bases, and 6 bases had no gene match. Germline CDR1 is SGDLS and CDR2 is YYNGEE. The CDR3 DNA reads TGTGCCAGCAGCACCCGGGACAGTCCCTACGAGCAGTACTTC. Translating it yields CASSTRDSPYEQYF.

J is TRBJ1-1 and V is TRBV7-8, with D uncertain. The CDR3 sequence is 16 residues long. CDR1 SGHVS and CDR2 FQNEAQ come from the germline V gene. V gave up 5 bases and J gave up 0 bases, with 16 bases separating them. DNA for the CDR3: TGTGCCAGCAGCAAGCGGTGGGCCGCAATGAACACTGAAGCTTTCTTT. Protein product: CASSKRWAAMNTEAFF.